This T cell receptor (beta chain) is drawn from a study of T cell responses to AZD1222 COVID-19 vaccine (dated by TCRdb to the early 2020s). General notes on the study: A total of 233 trial participants underwent TCR sequencing, of whom about 200 had received two doses of AZD1222 and some 26 had received two doses of the MenACWY control vaccine. Trial participants were enrolled by age into subgroups of 18-55, 56-69 and 70-plus years, and about 150, 27 and 61 TCR-sequenced participants, respectively, were included in these subgroups.

At the junction V is shortened by 10 bases and J by 5 bases, with 24 bases in between. CDR1 and CDR2, per the germline V gene (reference sequence), are LNHDA and SQIVND. Measured from the cysteine to the phenylalanine, the CDR3 is 15 residues long. Just the 45-base CDR3 DNA is kept, in frame starting at base 1. What this sample's time point label stands for: about 28 days (+/-7) after the second vaccine dose. AZD1222 recipients with second doses at about 4 weeks or about 12 weeks were pooled, because spike-specific TCR depth and breadth did not differ between schedules. Vaccinee samples came from UK trials COV001 and COV002, including a single-blind randomized controlled phase 2/3 trial of AZD1222 (ChAdOx1 nCoV-19) in healthy adults. For TCRbeta chain sequencing, PBMC samples from trial participants were taken at day 0 and at day 28 after the second dose. The CDR3 regions of human TCRbeta chains were subjected to immunosequencing. Turning to the authors' computational methods: TCRs in the repertoires were compared against a reference library of SARS-CoV-2-specific TCRs that had been generated with the MIRA antigen-specificity platform. Breadth meant the fraction of unique TCRs that were SARS-CoV-2-associated, whereas depth meant the fraction of total T cells that were SARS-CoV-2-associated. Using the MIRA data, each spike-specific TCR was mapped to the spike region that the TCR reacts to and placed in a CD4 or CD8 class. Log10-transformed breadth and depth values were compared by one-way ANOVA with Sidak's multiple comparisons tests. TCRdb took this table from immuneACCESS and kept in-frame rearrangements with V and J called. Such tables lack part of the clones; where checked against another copy, unresolved V genes explain under half of the gap, and the rest is unexplained. That table furnishes V, J and clone size, whereas the DNA furnished D and trimming. In this sample the table shows approximately 110,000 clones, about 89% of which occur a single time. Around 4.6% of the sample lies in the top ten.

The study at large found these results: Vaccine-associated CD4 TCRs spanned the whole spike protein, with dominant responses in regions 160-218 and 743-854. Participants were mostly white British and included more females than males, and it was suggested by the authors that clonal diversity may have been underestimated. A significant rise in spike-specific TCR breadth and depth was observed after two AZD1222 doses relative to day 0 and relative to MenACWY recipients. In the small 56-69-year group, the increase in depth fell short of significance, most likely because of low power. No day 14 peak-response samples were available, so repertoires were characterized only after the peak T cell response. Conclusions about previously exposed vaccinees are limited, since just five to seven AZD1222 recipients were seropositive for SARS-CoV-2 at baseline. Epitopes outside the regions mutated in the B.1.351 and B.1.1.7 variants were reportedly recognized by nearly half of the unique spike-specific TCRs.

In the case of this clone: No antigen is known for it. No much larger clone exists at a distance of one base, and base qualities are not known.

The sequence links TRBV19 to TRBJ2-7; the D gene is not confidently resolved. The material was peripheral blood, obtained 28 days after the second AZD1222 dose. The receptor was isolated from an adult who received the AZD1222 COVID-19 vaccine. Read as DNA, the sequence is TGTGCCACTTCAACGCCGGGCAGATACACCGACGAGCAGTACTTC. This translates into CATSTPGRYTDEQYF. With all but the CDR3 taken from the reference TRBV19 and TRBJ2-7 genes, the full variable domain is: DGGITQSPKYLFRKEGQNVTLSCEQNLNHDAMYWYRQDPGQGLRLIYYSQIVNDFQKGDIAEGYSVSREKKESFPLTVTSAQKNPTAFYLCATSTPGRYTDEQYFGPGTRLTVT.